This record concerns one T cell receptor (beta chain) sequence. These data belong to a study of blood T cell repertoires in COVID-19. About the research overall: Researchers got acute and convalescent COVID-19 samples from the United States, Italy and Spain. PBMCs, B-cell-depleted T cells, or T cells were the source of the cDNA or gDNA that made up the material.

The authors' processing: Amplified reference gene primers provided the basis for estimating nucleated cell counts. Clones were sequenced by immunoSEQ multiplex PCR, and TCRdb holds only the in-frame ones, with some missing. The DNA gave D and trimming, while V, J and clone size come from that table. The sample holds approximately 90,000 clones; about 88% are singletons and the top ten take 6.5% to 9%. Per germline, CDR1 MNHEY and CDR2 SMNVEV (reference sequence). V shed 5 bases and J 7 bases; nucleotides not matched to a gene: 4. The CDR3 runs to 13 residues. The chain couples TRBV27 to TRBJ2-1; TRBD1 aligns across 8 bases. This receptor was taken from a man aged 55 to 70 with acute or convalescent COVID-19. The sample taken for sequencing was peripheral blood. For the CDR3, the DNA is TGTGCCAGCAGTCATACAGGGGGGAATGAGCAGTTCTTC. The encoded protein is CASSHTGGNEQFF.